This TCR beta chain emerged from a study of beta chain features in type 1 diabetes. By way of CD45RO/CCR7/CD25/CD127/CD95/CD27, the CD4+ regulatory, stem cell-like memory, central memory and naive cells were sorted. Expressed TCRB transcripts were sequenced because the entire RNA isolate underwent reverse transcription. The repertoire was sequenced with immunoSEQ multiplex PCR; TCRdb's copy has only in-frame clones and lacks some. The sample holds 810,000 or so clones, roughly a sixth seen once. V was clipped by 3 bases and J by 6 bases; unmatched bases: 6. Germline V CDR1 and CDR2: LGHNA, YSLEER. This CDR3 comprises 16 residues. Comments on this clone: The antigen is unknown.

Study-wide results and limits: For type 1 diabetes patients, VDJ junctions showed fewer insertions and more deletions.

This chain connects TRBV4-3 to TRBJ2-1; 12 nucleotides line up with TRBD2. This TCR was sampled from a woman younger than 30 in good health. The specimen was naive CD4+ T cells from blood. The CDR3 region is CASSQLTSGRLNEQFF. Written as DNA, the CDR3 is TGCGCCAGCAGCCAGCTGACTAGCGGGAGACTCAATGAGCAGTTCTTC.